This T cell receptor beta chain was documented in a study of blood T cells in healthy people across ages. The study, taken as a whole, reports: Estimated diversity, derived from one million T cells, was regarded as an underestimate.

With 4 bases clipped from V and 8 bases from J, the junction kept 16 bases outside the gene matches. This CDR3 contains 17 residues. The germline V gene encodes CDR1 SEHNR and CDR2 FQNEAQ (reference sequence). Regarding this clonotype: As yet, its antigen is unknown.

Every participating donor contributed 7.5 to 10 milliliters of peripheral blood through a draw. Extraction of total RNA produced a minimum of 5.5 micrograms from each sample. Then a second PCR, running roughly 6 to 11 cycles, was carried out with a sample-barcoded 5' primer and a J-beta primer mix. All samples gave at least 3 million CDR3-containing paired-end reads. MiXCR, applied by TCRdb to the 5' RACE reads, yields one record per CDR3 protein. The sample consists of around 1,000,000 distinct CDR3 sequences, approximately 25% of them appearing once. This sample also belongs to another study, concerning T cells of mothers and their children.

The genes are TRBV7-9 and TRBJ2-2; the match to TRBD1 covers 7 bases. The specimen was blood. The TCR comes from a girl between 2 and 10 years old in good health. As DNA, the CDR3 is TGTGCCAGCAGCTCTGTAACCCGGACAGGCGATATGGGGGAGCTGTTTTTT. Translating it yields CASSSVTRTGDMGELFF. Full variable domain (outside the CDR3, taken from reference TRBV7-9 and TRBJ2-2): DTGVSQNPRHKITKRGQNVTFRCDPISEHNRLYWYRQTLGQGPEFLTYFQNEAQLEKSRLLSDRFSAERPKGSFSTLEIQRTEQGDSAMYLCASSSVTRTGDMGELFFGEGSRLTVL.